This T cell receptor beta chain was captured in a study of cytomegalovirus exposure and HLA in healthy donors. The PCR contained 60 Vbeta and 13 Jbeta primers. Assay: immunoSEQ multiplex PCR; the TCRdb copy retains only in-frame clones and omits some. The repertoire has around 150,000 clones, less than 85% of them found once; the top ten carry about 4.5%. The study's findings and limits: Analysis was carried out at a later point, and it linked a missense DCLRE1C variant to TCR beta V- and J-gene trimming. There were a few CMV-associated chains whose specificity for CMV antigens was confirmed in vitro. The presence/absence work took it that sequencing depth was about the same across donors.

A word on this clone: The antigen is not known.

The CDR3 runs to 12 residues. The germline gives CDR1 SNHLY, CDR2 FYNNEI. V gave up 8 bases and J gave up 5 bases; unmatched junction bases: 3. The chain recombines TRBV2 with TRBJ2-5; TRBD2 matches at 9 bases. This clonotype was sampled from a man aged 35 to 55 in good health and CMV-seronegative. Material for sequencing was PBMCs. The CDR3 protein is CASRLAGETQYF. Here the CDR3 DNA reads TGTGCCAGCCGTCTAGCGGGGGAGACCCAGTACTTC.